One sample yielded the 9 T cell receptor beta chains listed below, sequenced in a study of T cell repertoires in cytomegalovirus infection (dated by TCRdb to about 2019). The antigens for these receptors are not known. Sample treatment or condition, as interpreted from the label and publication: in vitro stimulation with specific CMV peptide epitopes to enrich CMV-specific T cells. Data came from an Illumina HiSeq 1500. Using fastp at Q25 and MiXCR, TCRdb reprocessed the public reads and kept productive beta chains. Rows with one shared CDR3 protein collapse into an entry with the most common genes and DNA. The sample yields over 250,000 distinct CDR3 sequences; about 20% were counted once. Of the sample, under 25% is held by the ten largest clones. The material was cultured PBMCs, obtained from culture after CMV antigen stimulation. The receptors were sampled from a human donor in good health (CMV status not recorded). Some clones in this sample may be carry-over from other donors' samples.

This clonotype appeared a single time. The chain is built from TRBV19 and TRBJ1-5; D unclear. The CDR3 has 16 residues. Germline loops: CDR1 LNHDA, CDR2 SQIVND (reference sequence). Trimming removed 0 bases at V and 5 bases at J, with 14 bases between. CDR3 amino acids: CASSIDAVGLHQPQHF. CDR3 nucleotide sequence: TGTGCCAGTAGTATAGATGCGGTAGGGCTCCATCAGCCCCAGCATTTT.

The sample holds many counts of this clonotype. The rearrangement joins TRBV12-3 or TRBV12-4 to TRBJ2-7, with 9 nucleotides matching TRBD2. The V and J ends lost 5 bases and 3 bases, in that order; junction bases with no gene match: 11. The CDR3 totals 16 residues. In nucleotides, the CDR3 is TGTGCCAGCAGTCCGGGACTAGCTCCGAGGGGCTACGAGCAGTACTTC. Translation gives CASSPGLAPRGYEQYF.

This clonotype was counted only a few times. V is TRBV15 and J is TRBJ1-3; the D gene is possibly TRBD1 (6 bases). The CDR3 runs to 14 residues. The germline V gene has CDR1 LNHNV and CDR2 YYDKDF (reference sequence). Between the trimmed V and J ends, which lost 4 bases and 4 bases, there was a span of 11 bases. The DNA for the CDR3 is TGTGCCACCAGCAAATCCGGGACAGGAAACACCATATATTTT. Translating it yields CATSKSGTGNTIYF.

This clonotype was seen ten or more times. V usage is TRBV7-3 and J usage is TRBJ2-5, with D perhaps matching TRBD2 (6 bases). The CDR3 has 13 residues. The germline gives CDR1 SGHTA, CDR2 FQGTGA. V gave up 3 bases and J gave up 4 bases, with 9 bases separating them. CDR3 residues: CASSFARGETQYF. The DNA of the CDR3 is TGTGCCAGCAGCTTCGCGCGGGGAGAGACCCAGTACTTC.

This clonotype has ten or more counts. J is TRBJ1-4 and V is TRBV12-3 or TRBV12-4, with D perhaps matching TRBD1 (5 bases). With 3 bases removed from V and 3 bases from J, the gap between germline ends came to 8 bases. The CDR3 totals 14 residues. CDR3 sequence: CASSFRVANEKLFF. DNA of the CDR3: TGTGCCAGCAGTTTCAGGGTGGCTAATGAAAAACTGTTTTTT.

The sample holds a few counts of this clonotype. This CDR3 reads CASSLGSSGREKTQYF. The CDR3 DNA sequence: TGTGCCAGCAGCTTAGGATCCAGCGGGAGGGAAAAGACCCAGTACTTC. The rearrangement joins TRBV7-2 to TRBJ2-5, with TRBD2 matching over 10 bases. The V gene's germline CDR1 is SGHTA and CDR2 FQGNSA. Trimming removed 1 base from V and 6 bases from J; junction bases left unmatched: 8. This CDR3 region has 16 residues.

The rearrangement joins TRBV29-1 to TRBJ1-2; 7 nucleotides line up with TRBD1. Germline V gene lookup returns CDR1 SQVTM and CDR2 ANQGSEA. Losses at the gene ends were 6 bases for V and 8 bases for J; bases not matched to a gene: 18. The CDR3 consists of 15 residues. CDR3 DNA: TGCAGCGTCCAAAGGGACAGCCAAGCTACTATCGGCTACACCTTC. Protein: CSVQRDSQATIGYTF.

This clonotype has just a few counts. This sequence joins TRBV27 and TRBJ2-7; D may match TRBD1 or TRBD2 (6 bases each). The CDR3 is 13 amino acids. The germline V gene encodes CDR1 MNHEY and CDR2 SMNVEV (reference sequence). Between the trimmed V and J ends, which lost 5 bases and 7 bases, there was a span of 15 bases. CDR3 sequence (DNA): TGTGCCAGCAGTGCCTTGGGGGCGGGGGAGCAGTACGTC. The encoded protein is CASSALGAGEQYV.

This clonotype was picked up many times. This chain uses TRBV7-2 with TRBJ2-1, with 10 bases lining up with TRBD2. V dropped 4 bases and J dropped 4; count of bases not matched to a gene: 4. Germline CDR1 and CDR2: SGHTA and FQGNSA. This CDR3 is built from 15 residues. The DNA of the CDR3 is TGTGCCAGCAGCTCGGGACTAGCGACATACAATGAGCAGTTCTTC. This gives the protein CASSSGLATYNEQFF.